Given below is one TCR beta chain in context. Its antigen is undetermined. This sample was included in a study of T cell responses to AZD1222 COVID-19 vaccine. About the research overall: Combined were second doses at about 4 or about 12 weeks. Study findings and constraints: Baseline seropositives among AZD1222 recipients totaled only 5 to 7. Nearly half of the spike-specific TCRs reportedly recognize variant regions that carry no mutations.

Assay: immunoSEQ multiplex PCR; the TCRdb copy retains only in-frame clones and omits some. The data show roughly 150,000 clones, with about 91% seen just once and about 3% held by the top ten. Deletions cut 3 bases from V and 0 bases from J, with 9 bases between. Germline CDR1 is KGHSH and CDR2 is LQKENI. This CDR3 region has 15 residues. Sequencing was performed on peripheral blood, taken on day 0 of AZD1222 vaccination. The sequence came from an adult in good health. J is TRBJ1-3 and V is TRBV18, with D possibly TRBD1 on 5 matching bases. The CDR3 DNA is TGTGCCAGCTCACCCAGGGCCTCCTCTGGAAACACCATATATTTT. This codes for CASSPRASSGNTIYF.